The TCR beta chain described here comes from a study of blood T cell repertoires in COVID-19. In the study's own analysis: From reference gene primer amplification, estimates of nucleated cell counts were derived. Sequencing was performed with immunoSEQ multiplex PCR; in TCRdb, only in-frame clones are kept and a portion is missing. The D gene and trimming were derived from the DNA, and the V and J assignments and clone size from that table. This sample yields approximately 210,000 clones, of which less than 90% are seen a single time; about 2.5% belongs to the top ten. V lost 2 bases to trimming and J lost 1 base, with 13 bases between them. The V gene's germline CDR1 is SGHRS and CDR2 YFSETQ. The CDR3 is 15 residues long.

The sequenced sample consisted of peripheral blood. The rearrangement uses TRBV5-1 and TRBJ2-7; D perhaps matches TRBD2 (6 bases). The clonotype comes from a woman between 65 and 79 years old with active or convalescent COVID-19. The CDR3 loop reads CASSFISGQSYEQYF. Here the CDR3 DNA reads TGCGCCAGCAGCTTTATTAGCGGCCAGTCCTACGAGCAGTACTTC. Filled out from reference TRBV5-1 and TRBJ2-7, the complete variable domain reads KAGVTQTPRYLIKTRGQQVTLSCSPISGHRSVSWYQQTPGQGLQFLFEYFSETQRNKGNFPGRFSGRQFSNSRSEMNVSTLELGDSALYLCASSFISGQSYEQYFGPGTRLTVT.